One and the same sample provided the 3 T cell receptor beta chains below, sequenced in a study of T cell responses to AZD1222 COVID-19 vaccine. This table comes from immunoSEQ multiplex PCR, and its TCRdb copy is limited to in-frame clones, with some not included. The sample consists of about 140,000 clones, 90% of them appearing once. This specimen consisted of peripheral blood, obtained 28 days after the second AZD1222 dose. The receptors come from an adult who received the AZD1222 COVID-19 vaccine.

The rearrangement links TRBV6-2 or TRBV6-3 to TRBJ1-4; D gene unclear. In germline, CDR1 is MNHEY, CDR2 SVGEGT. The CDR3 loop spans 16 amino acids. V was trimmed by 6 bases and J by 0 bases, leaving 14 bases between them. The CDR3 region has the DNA TGTGCCAGCAGCTTCGGGAGGAAGCCAACTAATGAAAAACTGTTTTTT. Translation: CASSFGRKPTNEKLFF.

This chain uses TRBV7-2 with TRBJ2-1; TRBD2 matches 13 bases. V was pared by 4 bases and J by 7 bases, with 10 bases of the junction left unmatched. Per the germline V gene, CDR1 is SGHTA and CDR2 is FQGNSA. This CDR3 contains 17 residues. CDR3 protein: CASSSVLAGGPGNEQFF. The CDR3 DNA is TGTGCCAGCAGCTCAGTACTAGCGGGAGGGCCGGGAAATGAGCAGTTCTTC. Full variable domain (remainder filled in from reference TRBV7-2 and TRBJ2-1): GAGVSQSPSNKVTEKGKDVELRCDPISGHTALYWYRQSLGQGLEFLIYFQGNSAPDKSGLPSDRFSAERTGGSVSTLTIQRTQQEDSAVYLCASSSVLAGGPGNEQFFGPGTRLTVL.

The CDR3 spells CASSQTGVITF. The CDR3 DNA follows: TGTGCCAGCAGCCAGACAGGGGTTATCACCTTC. V gene TRBV3-1 (or the pseudogene TRBV3-2) combines with J gene TRBJ1-2; 8 bases are shared with TRBD1. Per the germline V gene, CDR1 is LGHDT and CDR2 is YNNKEL (reference sequence). Losses at the gene ends were 3 bases for V and 13 bases for J; bases not matched to a gene: 4. CDR3 length equals 11 residues.